These T cell receptor beta chains were read from a single sample in a study of blood T cell repertoires in COVID-19. Libraries were prepared by immunoSEQ multiplex PCR; TCRdb keeps only in-frame clonotypes and omits some of them. This repertoire shows about 140,000 clones, more than 75% found once; its top ten account for around 5%. Source material: peripheral blood. Receptor source: a human donor in a cohort sampled during active COVID-19. The CDR3 runs from the conserved cysteine through the conserved F or W. The order of the fields is V gene, D gene, clone size, CDR3 length, J gene, CDR3 DNA, CDR3 protein. D genes are given only for firm matches. Some rows have no size entry. The others give once, few or many, or a class for an expanded clone.

>TRBV4-2|TRBD1|once|15|TRBJ2-7
TGTGCCAGCAGCCAAGTTCAGGGGGCCAACTACGAGCAGTACTTC
CASSQVQGANYEQYF
>TRBV21-1|.|.|16|TRBJ1-6
TGTGCCAGCAGCAAGGGGGACAGGGGCCCAAAATTACCCCTCCACTTT
CASSKGDRGPKLPLHF
>TRBV15|TRBD1|.|15|TRBJ1-2
TGTGCCACCAGCAGAAATCCCGGGACAGAGAATGGCTACACCTTC
CATSRNPGTENGYTF
>TRBV7-2|TRBD2|.|15|TRBJ2-5
TGTGCCAGCAGCCCAAGCGGGAGGGCCGGTGAGACCCAGTACTTC
CASSPSGRAGETQYF
>TRBV28|.|.|17|TRBJ2-5
TGTGCCAGCAGTCCAGGGTATGGACGGGGGTGGCAAGAGACCCAGTACTTC
CASSPGYGRGWQETQYF
>TRBV7-3|TRBD2|once|17|TRBJ2-3
TGTGCCAGCAGCCGCGGACTAGCGGGGGGAGGGACAGATACGCAGTATTTT
CASSRGLAGGGTDTQYF
>TRBV24-1|.|.|12|TRBJ1-2
TGTGCCACCAGTGACAGGGTCTATGGCTACACCTTC
CATSDRVYGYTF
>TRBV7-7|TRBD1|once|14|TRBJ2-7
TGTGCTAGCAGCTTAGAACAGGGGGCGACCGAGCAGTACTTC
CASSLEQGATEQYF
>TRBV11-2|.|.|14|TRBJ2-7
TGTGCCAGCAGCTTAGAGACTATTGTTGGAGAGCAGTACTTC
CASSLETIVGEQYF
>TRBV7-3|TRBD2|.|17|TRBJ2-3
TGTGCCAGCAGTTCCAGACTAGCGGGAGCAGGGGCAGATACGCAGTATTTT
CASSSRLAGAGADTQYF
>TRBV27|TRBD1|few|17|TRBJ1-6
TGTGCCAGCAGAGCAGATGGGACAGGGGGCTATAATTCACCCCTCCACTTT
CASRADGTGGYNSPLHF
>TRBV4-1|.|.|17|TRBJ2-1
TGCGCCAGCAGCCGAACGCCCCAGGGGAGCTCCTACAATGAGCAGTTCTTC
CASSRTPQGSSYNEQFF
>TRBV27|.|.|13|TRBJ1-4
TGTGCCATTACGGGACACACTAATGAAAAACTGTTTTTT
CAITGHTNEKLFF
>TRBV4-1|.|.|16|TRBJ2-2
TGCGCCAGCAGCCAAACGAGGGCCATGAACACCGGGGAGCTGTTTTTT
CASSQTRAMNTGELFF
>TRBV27|TRBD1|.|14|TRBJ1-1
TGTGCCAGCAGACTGACAGGGGTGAACACTGAAGCTTTCTTT
CASRLTGVNTEAFF
>TRBV7-2|TRBD2|.|16|TRBJ2-7
TGTGCCAGCAGCTCCCCGGTAGCGGGATCCGGCTACGAGCAGTACTTC
CASSSPVAGSGYEQYF
>TRBV27|.|few|13|TRBJ1-2
TGTGCCAGCAGTTTGAACAGACAGAATGGCTACACCTTC
CASSLNRQNGYTF
>TRBV19|TRBD1|once|14|TRBJ2-1
TGTGCCAGTTCAGCCGGGACAGGGATCAATGAGCAGTTCTTC
CASSAGTGINEQFF
>TRBV29-1|TRBD1|.|13|TRBJ2-4
TGCAGCGCAGGGACAGGGGGCGAGGGCATTCAGTACTTC
CSAGTGGEGIQYF
>TRBV14|TRBD1|.|14|TRBJ1-6
TGTGCCAGCAGCCCCCGGACAGGGGATTCACCCCTCCACTTT
CASSPRTGDSPLHF
>TRBV24-1|TRBD2|.|18|TRBJ2-1
TGTGCCACCAGTGATACTGGACTAGCGGGGACGGGCTACAATGAGCAGTTCTTC
CATSDTGLAGTGYNEQFF
>TRBV28|.|.|13|TRBJ1-6
TGTGCCAGCAATCTCCCGTATAATTCACCCCTCCACTTT
CASNLPYNSPLHF
>TRBV3-1/TRBV3-2|.|.|14|TRBJ1-2
TGTGCCAGCAGCCAAGTGGCCAAAAACTATGGCTACACCTTC
CASSQVAKNYGYTF
>TRBV30|.|.|11|TRBJ1-1
TGTGCCTGGAGACAGGTTCTGGAAGCTTTCTTT
CAWRQVLEAFF
>TRBV6-5|.|.|15|TRBJ1-5
TGTGCCAGCAGTTCCCCCGGGGAGGGCAATCAGCCCCAGCATTTT
CASSSPGEGNQPQHF
>TRBV27|TRBD1|many|13|TRBJ1-2
TGTGCCACCGCAAACAACAGGGGAGGTGGCTACACCTTC
CATANNRGGGYTF
>TRBV28|.|.|14|TRBJ2-7
TGTGCCAGCAGCCCGGGGTCCTCCGTAGGGGAGCAGTACTTC
CASSPGSSVGEQYF
>TRBV11-3|.|.|14|TRBJ2-1
TGTGCCAGCAGCTTGGAGAGCTCCTACAATGAGCAGTTCTTC
CASSLESSYNEQFF
>TRBV6-5|.|.|14|TRBJ2-1
TGTGCCAGCAGCTCCGACAGACACTACAATGAGCAGTTCTTC
CASSSDRHYNEQFF
>TRBV3-1/TRBV3-2|.|.|16|TRBJ2-7
TGTGCCAGCAGCCAAGGTCTTTCTGCGGGGACCTACGAGCAGTACTTC
CASSQGLSAGTYEQYF
>TRBV21-1|.|.|18|TRBJ2-1
TGTGCCAGCAGCAAGGCGGGGACTAGCGGGAGTCTTGGCAATGAGCAGTTCTTC
CASSKAGTSGSLGNEQFF
>TRBV5-1|.|many|15|TRBJ1-4
TGCGCCAGCAGCCCTGCAGAAGGGGCGCGGGAAAAACTGTTTTTT
CASSPAEGAREKLFF
>TRBV2|.|once|11|TRBJ2-3
TGTGCCAGCATGAGGCGGGGTACGCAGTATTTT
CASMRRGTQYF
>TRBV3-1/TRBV3-2|.|.|14|TRBJ2-7
TGTGCCAGCAGCCAAGCGGGAGCCCTTGGCGAGCAGTACTTC
CASSQAGALGEQYF
>TRBV27|.|few|14|TRBJ1-6
TGTGCCAGCAGTTTAGAGGGAAATAATTCACCCCTCCACTTT
CASSLEGNNSPLHF
>TRBV7-2|.|.|14|TRBJ2-7
TGTGCCAGCAGCTTAGCTCAGTCTCCCTGGGAGCAGTACTTC
CASSLAQSPWEQYF
>TRBV2|TRBD1|few|14|TRBJ2-1
TGTGCCAGCCAAGGACAGGGCTCCTACAATGAGCAGTTCTTC
CASQGQGSYNEQFF
>TRBV10-3|.|once|14|TRBJ1-6
TGTGCCATCAGTGATACAGGATCGGATTCACCCCTCCACTTT
CAISDTGSDSPLHF
>TRBV27|.|.|15|TRBJ1-6
TGTGCCAGCAGCCAATCAAGGGGACTAGGGTCACCCCTCCACTTT
CASSQSRGLGSPLHF
>TRBV4-1|TRBD2|.|16|TRBJ2-7
TGCGCCAGCAGCCAAGCCCCATCTAGCGGATCCTACGAGCAGTACTTC
CASSQAPSSGSYEQYF
>TRBV4-2|.|.|13|TRBJ1-1
TGTGCCAGCAGCCAAGCCCGGGACACGGGAGCTTTCTTT
CASSQARDTGAFF
>TRBV5-1|TRBD1|.|14|TRBJ2-7
TGCGCCAGCAGCCCCCGGGACAGCACCTACGAGCAGTACTTC
CASSPRDSTYEQYF
>TRBV28|.|.|16|TRBJ1-6
TGTGCCAGCAGTGGGGCGGTCGGACGGCCCAGCTCACCCCTCCACTTT
CASSGAVGRPSSPLHF
>TRBV11-2|TRBD1|.|15|TRBJ2-1
TGTGCCAGCAGCGGAGGGACAGGAGCCTACAATGAGCAGTTCTTC
CASSGGTGAYNEQFF
>TRBV9|TRBD2|.|16|TRBJ2-2
TGTGCCAGCGGCCAAACCGGGACTAGCAACACCGGGGAGCTGTTTTTT
CASGQTGTSNTGELFF